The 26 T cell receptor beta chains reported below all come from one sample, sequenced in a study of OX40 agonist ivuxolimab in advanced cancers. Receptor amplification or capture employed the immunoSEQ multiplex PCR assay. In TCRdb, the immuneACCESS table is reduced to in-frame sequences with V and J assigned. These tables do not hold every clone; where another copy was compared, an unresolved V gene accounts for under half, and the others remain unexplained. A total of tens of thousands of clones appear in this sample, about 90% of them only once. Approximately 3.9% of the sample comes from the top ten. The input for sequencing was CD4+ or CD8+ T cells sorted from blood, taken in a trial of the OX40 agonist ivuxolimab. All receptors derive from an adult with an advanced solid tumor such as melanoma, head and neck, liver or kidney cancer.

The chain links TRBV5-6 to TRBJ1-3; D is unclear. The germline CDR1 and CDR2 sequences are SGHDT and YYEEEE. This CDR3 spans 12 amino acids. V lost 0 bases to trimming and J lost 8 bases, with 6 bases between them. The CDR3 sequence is CASSLAADTIYF. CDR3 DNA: TGTGCCAGCAGCTTGGCGGCAGACACCATATATTTT.

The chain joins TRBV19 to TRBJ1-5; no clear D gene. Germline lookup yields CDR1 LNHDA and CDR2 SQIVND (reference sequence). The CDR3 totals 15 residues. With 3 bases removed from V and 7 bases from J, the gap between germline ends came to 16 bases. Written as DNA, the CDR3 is TGTGCCAGTAGTATCGGAGGGTATGGAGGACAGCCCCAGCATTTT. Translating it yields CASSIGGYGGQPQHF. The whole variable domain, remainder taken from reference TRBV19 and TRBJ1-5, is DGGITQSPKYLFRKEGQNVTLSCEQNLNHDAMYWYRQDPGQGLRLIYYSQIVNDFQKGDIAEGYSVSREKKESFPLTVTSAQKNPTAFYLCASSIGGYGGQPQHFGDGTRLSIL.

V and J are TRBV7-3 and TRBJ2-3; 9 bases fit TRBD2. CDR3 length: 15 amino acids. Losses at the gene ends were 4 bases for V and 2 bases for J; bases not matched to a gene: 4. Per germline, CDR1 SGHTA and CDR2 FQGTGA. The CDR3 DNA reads TGTGCCAGCAGCTCAGCGGGGGGATACACAGATACGCAGTATTTT. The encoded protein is CASSSAGGYTDTQYF.

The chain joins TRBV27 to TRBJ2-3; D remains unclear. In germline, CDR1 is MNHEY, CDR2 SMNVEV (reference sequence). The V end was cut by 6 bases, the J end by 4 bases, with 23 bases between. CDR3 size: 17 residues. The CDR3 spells CASSFIGVGFQADTQYF. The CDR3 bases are TGTGCCAGCAGCTTTATCGGTGTGGGGTTTCAGGCAGATACGCAGTATTTT.

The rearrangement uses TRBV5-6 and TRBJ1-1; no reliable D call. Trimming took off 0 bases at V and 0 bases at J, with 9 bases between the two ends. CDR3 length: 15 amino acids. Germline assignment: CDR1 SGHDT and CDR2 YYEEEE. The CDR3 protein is CASSLEASLNTEAFF. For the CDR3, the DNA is TGTGCCAGCAGCTTGGAGGCAAGCCTGAACACTGAAGCTTTCTTT.

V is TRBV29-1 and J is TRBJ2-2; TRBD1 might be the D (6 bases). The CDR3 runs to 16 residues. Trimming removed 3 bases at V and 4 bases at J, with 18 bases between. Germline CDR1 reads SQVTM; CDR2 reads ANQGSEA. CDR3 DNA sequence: TGCAGCGTTGATGATCCCCGGCAGGGGCGCACCGGGGAGCTGTTTTTT. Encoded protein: CSVDDPRQGRTGELFF.

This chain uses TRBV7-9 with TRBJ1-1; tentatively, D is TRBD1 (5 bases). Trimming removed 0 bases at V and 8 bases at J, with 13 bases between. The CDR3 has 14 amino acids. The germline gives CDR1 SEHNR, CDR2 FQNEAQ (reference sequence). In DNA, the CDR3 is TGTGCCAGCAGCTTAGCTGGGACCCTCCAAGAAGCTTTCTTT. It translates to CASSLAGTLQEAFF.

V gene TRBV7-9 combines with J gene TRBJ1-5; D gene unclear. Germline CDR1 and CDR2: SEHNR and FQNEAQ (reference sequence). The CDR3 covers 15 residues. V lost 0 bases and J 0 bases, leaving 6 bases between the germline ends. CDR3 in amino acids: CASSLAGGSNQPQHF. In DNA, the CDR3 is TGTGCCAGCAGCTTAGCCGGTGGTAGCAATCAGCCCCAGCATTTT.

The DNA of the CDR3 is TGTGCCAGCAGTGAGGGCGGACACCTGAACGCCCAAGAGACCCAGTACTTC. Residues: CASSEGGHLNAQETQYF. The chain links TRBV6-1 to TRBJ2-5; TRBD1 might be the D (5 bases). V lost 3 bases and J 1 base, leaving 18 bases between the germline ends. Germline assignment: CDR1 MNHNS and CDR2 SASEGT. This CDR3 has 17 residues.

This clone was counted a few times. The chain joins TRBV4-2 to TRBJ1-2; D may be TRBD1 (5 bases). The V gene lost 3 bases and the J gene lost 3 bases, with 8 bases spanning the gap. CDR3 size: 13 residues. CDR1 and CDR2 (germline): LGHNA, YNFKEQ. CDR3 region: CASSQGTHYGYTF. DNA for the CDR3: TGTGCCAGCAGCCAGGGGACCCACTATGGCTACACCTTC.

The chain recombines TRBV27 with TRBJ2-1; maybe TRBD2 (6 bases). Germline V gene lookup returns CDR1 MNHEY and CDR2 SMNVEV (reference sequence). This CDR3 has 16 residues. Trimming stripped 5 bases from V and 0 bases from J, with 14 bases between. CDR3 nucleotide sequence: TGTGCCAGCAGTCAAGGAGGGCTTAGCTCCTACAATGAGCAGTTCTTC. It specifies CASSQGGLSSYNEQFF.

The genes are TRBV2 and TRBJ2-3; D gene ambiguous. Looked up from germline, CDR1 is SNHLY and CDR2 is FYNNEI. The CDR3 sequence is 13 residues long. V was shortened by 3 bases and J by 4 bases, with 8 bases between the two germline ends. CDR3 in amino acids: CASSDMLSDTQYF. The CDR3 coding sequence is TGTGCCAGCAGTGATATGTTATCAGATACGCAGTATTTT.

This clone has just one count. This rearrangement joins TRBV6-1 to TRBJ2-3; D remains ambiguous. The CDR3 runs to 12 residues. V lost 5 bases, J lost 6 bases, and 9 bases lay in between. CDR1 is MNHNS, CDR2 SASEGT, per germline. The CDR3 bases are TGTGCCAGCAGTCCCCACGACGATACGCAGTATTTT. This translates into CASSPHDDTQYF.

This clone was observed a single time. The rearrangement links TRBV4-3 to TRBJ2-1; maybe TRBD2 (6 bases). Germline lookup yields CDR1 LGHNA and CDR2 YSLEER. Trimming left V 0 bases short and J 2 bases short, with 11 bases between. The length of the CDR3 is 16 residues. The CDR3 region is CASSQEPREPYNEQFF. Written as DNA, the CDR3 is TGCGCCAGCAGCCAAGAACCCCGGGAGCCCTACAATGAGCAGTTCTTC.

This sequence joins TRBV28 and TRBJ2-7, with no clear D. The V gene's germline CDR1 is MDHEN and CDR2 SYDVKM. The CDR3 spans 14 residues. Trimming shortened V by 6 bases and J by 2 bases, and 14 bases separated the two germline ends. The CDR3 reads CASRRRSRAYEQYF. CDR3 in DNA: TGTGCCAGCAGAAGGCGGTCCCGTGCCTACGAGCAGTACTTC.

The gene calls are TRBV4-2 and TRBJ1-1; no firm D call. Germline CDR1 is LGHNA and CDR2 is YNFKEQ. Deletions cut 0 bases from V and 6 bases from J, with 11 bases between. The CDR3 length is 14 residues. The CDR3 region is CASSQDRTAAEAFF. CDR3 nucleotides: TGTGCCAGCAGCCAAGATAGGACGGCGGCTGAAGCTTTCTTT.

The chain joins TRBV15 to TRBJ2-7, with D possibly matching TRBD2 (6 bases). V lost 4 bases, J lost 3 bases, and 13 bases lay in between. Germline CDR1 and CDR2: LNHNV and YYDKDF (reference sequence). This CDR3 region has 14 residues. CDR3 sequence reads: CATSTFGGSYEQYF. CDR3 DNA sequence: TGTGCCACCAGCACCTTCGGGGGTAGCTACGAGCAGTACTTC.

This CDR3 reads CASSPRARRPRRETQYF. The CDR3 region has the DNA TGTGCCAGCAGCCCCCGCGCGCGAAGACCGCGCAGAGAGACCCAGTACTTC. This chain joins TRBV7-8 and TRBJ2-5; no firm D call. Deletions cut 5 bases from V and 4 bases from J, with 23 bases between. The germline V gene encodes CDR1 SGHVS and CDR2 FQNEAQ. This CDR3 is built from 17 residues. The full variable domain, its missing parts supplied by reference TRBV7-8 and TRBJ2-5, is GAGVSQSPRYKVAKRGQDVALRCDPISGHVSLFWYQQALGQGPEFLTYFQNEAQLDKSGLPSDRFFAERPEGSVSTLKIQRTQQEDSAVYLCASSPRARRPRRETQYFGPGTRLLVL.

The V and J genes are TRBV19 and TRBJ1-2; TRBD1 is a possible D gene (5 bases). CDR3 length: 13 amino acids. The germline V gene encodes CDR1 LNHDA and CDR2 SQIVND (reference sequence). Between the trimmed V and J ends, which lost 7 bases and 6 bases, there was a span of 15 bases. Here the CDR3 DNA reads TGTGCCAGTACCTGGGGAGGGACGGATGGCTACACCTTC. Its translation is CASTWGGTDGYTF. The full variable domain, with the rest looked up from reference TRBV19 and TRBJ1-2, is DGGITQSPKYLFRKEGQNVTLSCEQNLNHDAMYWYRQDPGQGLRLIYYSQIVNDFQKGDIAEGYSVSREKKESFPLTVTSAQKNPTAFYLCASTWGGTDGYTFGSGTRLTVV.

CDR3 coding DNA: TGTGCCAGCTCGACTCCTGGGGGCGGACTACGCTACAATGAGCAGTTCTTC. Encoded protein: CASSTPGGGLRYNEQFF. The chain couples TRBV28 to TRBJ2-1; D is perhaps TRBD1 or TRBD2 (6 bases each). Trimming stripped 8 bases from V and 3 bases from J, with 23 bases between. The CDR3 is 17 residues long. The germline V gene has CDR1 MDHEN and CDR2 SYDVKM.

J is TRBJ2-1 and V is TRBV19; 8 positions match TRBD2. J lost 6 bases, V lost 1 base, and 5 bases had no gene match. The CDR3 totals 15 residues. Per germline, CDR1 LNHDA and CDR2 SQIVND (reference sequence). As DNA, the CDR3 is TGTGCCAGTAGTATAGGTCCAGCGGGAGTCAATGAGCAGTTCTTC. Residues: CASSIGPAGVNEQFF.

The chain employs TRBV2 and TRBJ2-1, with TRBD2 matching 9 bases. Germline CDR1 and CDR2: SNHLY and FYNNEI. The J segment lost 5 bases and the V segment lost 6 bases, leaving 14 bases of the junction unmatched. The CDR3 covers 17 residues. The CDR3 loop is CASSVTLAGLIDNEQFF. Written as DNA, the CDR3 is TGTGCCAGCAGCGTAACCCTAGCGGGGCTGATTGACAATGAGCAGTTCTTC.

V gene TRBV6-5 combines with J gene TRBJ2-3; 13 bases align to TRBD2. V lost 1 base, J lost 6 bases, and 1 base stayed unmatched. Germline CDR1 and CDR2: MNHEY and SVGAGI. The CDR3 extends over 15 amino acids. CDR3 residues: CASSYLTSGGDTQYF. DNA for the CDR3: TGTGCCAGCAGTTACTTGACTAGCGGGGGGGATACGCAGTATTTT.

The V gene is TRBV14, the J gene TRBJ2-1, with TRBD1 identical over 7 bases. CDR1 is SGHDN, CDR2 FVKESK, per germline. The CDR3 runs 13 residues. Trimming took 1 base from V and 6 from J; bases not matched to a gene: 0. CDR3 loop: CASSQGDSNEQFF. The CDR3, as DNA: TGTGCCAGCAGCCAAGGGGACAGCAATGAGCAGTTCTTC.

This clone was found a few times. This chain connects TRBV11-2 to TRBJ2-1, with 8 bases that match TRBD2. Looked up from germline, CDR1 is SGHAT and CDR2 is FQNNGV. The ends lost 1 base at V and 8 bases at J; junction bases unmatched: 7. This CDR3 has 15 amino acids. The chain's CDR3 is CASSLGLAPGDEQFF. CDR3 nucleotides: TGTGCCAGCAGCTTAGGACTAGCGCCAGGAGATGAGCAGTTCTTC.

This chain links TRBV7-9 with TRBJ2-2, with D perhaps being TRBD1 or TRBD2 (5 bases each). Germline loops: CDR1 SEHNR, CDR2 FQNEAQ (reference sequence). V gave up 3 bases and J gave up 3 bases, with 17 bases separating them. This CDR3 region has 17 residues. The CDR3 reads CASSFHTSGTYTGELFF. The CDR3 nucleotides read TGTGCCAGCAGCTTCCACACTTCCGGGACCTACACCGGGGAGCTGTTTTTT.